The 30 T cell receptor beta chains given below trace back to one sample, sequenced in a study of blood T cell repertoires in COVID-19. Some clones are missing from TCRdb's copy, which holds only in-frame ones; the method was immunoSEQ multiplex PCR. The table shows about 60,000 clones, with roughly 88% occurring only once. The sample taken for sequencing was peripheral blood. The receptors originated from a man aged 55 to 70 with acute or convalescent COVID-19.

The rearrangement uses TRBV12-3 or TRBV12-4 and TRBJ1-2, with D unclear. With 3 bases removed from V and 1 base from J, the gap between germline ends came to 6 bases. This CDR3 has 13 residues. The chain's CDR3 is CASSFERNYGYTF. CDR3 nucleotides: TGTGCCAGCAGTTTCGAGCGTAACTATGGCTACACCTTC.

V usage is TRBV25-1 and J usage is TRBJ1-4; 9 bases fit TRBD1. Germline V gene data show CDR1 as MGHDK and CDR2 as SYGVNS. Trimming cost V 5 bases and J 8 bases; bases outside gene matches: 9. The CDR3 has 15 residues. The DNA for the CDR3 is TGTGCCAGCAGTAATACTCCGGGACAGGGCGAAAAACTGTTTTTT. It yields the protein CASSNTPGQGEKLFF.

V is TRBV6-1 and J is TRBJ2-5; 10 bases fit TRBD2. Germline V gene lookup returns CDR1 MNHNS and CDR2 SASEGT. The V segment lost 0 bases and the J segment 5 bases; nucleotides outside the gene matches: 0. This CDR3 has 14 residues. CDR3 nucleotides: TGTGCCAGCAGTGAAGCGGGACTAGCGGAGACCCAGTACTTC. Residues: CASSEAGLAETQYF.

The chain uses TRBV9 and TRBJ2-5; D uncertain. The CDR3 has 13 amino acids. Germline assignment: CDR1 SGDLS and CDR2 YYNGEE. V gave up 0 bases and J gave up 4 bases, with 7 bases separating them. CDR3 region: CASSVGLIETQYF. The CDR3 nucleotides are TGTGCCAGCAGCGTAGGACTGATAGAGACCCAGTACTTC.

This chain joins TRBV6-5 and TRBJ1-1; D ambiguous. Trimming stripped 0 bases from V and 8 bases from J, with 19 bases between. The CDR3 totals 16 residues. Germline CDR1 and CDR2: MNHEY and SVGAGI. In DNA, the CDR3 is TGTGCCAGCAGTTACTCGATTAGAGCTCCCGACTGGGAAGCTTTCTTT. It codes for CASSYSIRAPDWEAFF.

The chain couples TRBV9 to TRBJ2-3, with TRBD1 matching over 7 bases. The CDR3 runs 14 residues. V dropped 0 bases and J dropped 6; count of bases not matched to a gene: 4. The germline CDR1 and CDR2 sequences are SGDLS and YYNGEE. CDR3 in DNA: TGTGCCAGCAGCGTAGTTGGCAGGGGGGATACGCAGTATTTT. This translates into CASSVVGRGDTQYF.

This chain connects TRBV27 to TRBJ2-7; 8 bases are shared with TRBD1. V shed 4 bases, J shed 3 bases, and the junction held 5 bases outside the gene matches. From germline, CDR1 is MNHEY and CDR2 SMNVEV (reference sequence). There are 14 residues in the CDR3. The CDR3 protein is CASSSGGRLYEQYF. CDR3 bases: TGTGCCAGCAGTTCAGGGGGCAGGCTCTACGAGCAGTACTTC.

This chain joins TRBV6-2 or TRBV6-3 and TRBJ2-2; tentative D call: TRBD1 (5 bases). V was trimmed by 2 bases and J by 5 bases, leaving 12 bases between them. The CDR3 contains 15 residues. Germline CDR1 MNHEY, CDR2 SVGEGT. The CDR3 region is CASSYQQGGTGELFF. In DNA, the CDR3 is TGTGCCAGCAGTTACCAGCAGGGTGGGACCGGGGAGCTGTTTTTT.

V gene TRBV24-1 combines with J gene TRBJ2-1, with 7 bases aligning to TRBD2. Losses at the gene ends were 4 bases for V and 16 bases for J; bases not matched to a gene: 18. In germline, CDR1 is KGHDR, CDR2 SFDVKD. The CDR3 runs 15 residues. In DNA, the CDR3 is TGTGCCACCAGTGACGCGCGAGCTAGCGGAGAATGGAAATTCTTC. This gives the protein CATSDARASGEWKFF.

This chain joins TRBV27 and TRBJ1-6, with 7 bases fitting TRBD1. Looked up from germline, CDR1 is MNHEY and CDR2 is SMNVEV (reference sequence). This CDR3 region has 14 residues. V lost 4 bases to trimming and J lost 7 bases; unmatched junction nucleotides: 4. CDR3 sequence (DNA): TGTGCCAGCAGTTCGACAGGGCGGAATTCACCCCTCCACTTT. It is translated as CASSSTGRNSPLHF.

This clone was seen only a few times. For the CDR3, the DNA is TGTGCCAGCAGCTTAGTGTGTGCGGGTTCGGAAAAACTGTTTTTT. It yields the protein CASSLVCAGSEKLFF. The chain links TRBV11-3 to TRBJ1-4; no clear D. In germline, CDR1 is SGHNT, CDR2 YENEEA. The CDR3 extends over 15 amino acids. The V end was cut by 1 base, the J end by 8 bases, with 14 bases between.

The chain carries TRBV5-5 and TRBJ1-2; possibly TRBD1 for D (5 bases). The CDR3 is 14 amino acids. Germline lookup yields CDR1 SGHKS and CDR2 YYEKEE (reference sequence). The V end lost 6 bases, the J end lost 6 bases, and 18 bases lay between the germline ends. The CDR3 loop is CASIPGREDNGYTF. CDR3 sequence (DNA): TGTGCCAGCATCCCAGGGAGGGAGGATAATGGCTACACCTTC. Combining the CDR3 with reference TRBV5-5 and TRBJ1-2 gives the whole variable domain DAGVTQSPTHLIKTRGQQVTLRCSPISGHKSVSWYQQVLGQGPQFIFQYYEKEERGRGNFPDRFSARQFPNYSSELNVNALLLGDSALYLCASIPGREDNGYTFGSGTRLTVV.

The chain is built from TRBV6-5 and TRBJ2-1; 11 nucleotides match TRBD1. The J segment lost 6 bases and the V segment lost 6 bases, leaving 7 bases of the junction unmatched. Germline lookup yields CDR1 MNHEY and CDR2 SVGAGI. CDR3 length: 15 amino acids. CDR3 DNA: TGTGCCAGCAGCACCCGGGACAGGGGGGTCAATGAGCAGTTCTTC. Protein: CASSTRDRGVNEQFF.

V is TRBV28 and J is TRBJ2-7; possible D gene TRBD1, 6 bases. V lost 7 bases to trimming and J lost 6 bases, with 13 bases between them. This CDR3 is 12 amino acids long. Germline CDR1 reads MDHEN; CDR2 reads SYDVKM. CDR3 amino acids: CASTGRGVEQYF. CDR3 DNA sequence: TGTGCCAGCACTGGCAGGGGTGTCGAGCAGTACTTC.

This clone was recorded once. The chain employs TRBV7-8 and TRBJ1-1; D uncertain. V shed 5 bases and J shed 1 base, with 8 bases lying between them. The CDR3 consists of 13 residues. Germline CDR1 is SGHVS and CDR2 is FQNEAQ. Here the CDR3 reads CASSNRGNTEAFF. The CDR3, as DNA: TGTGCCAGCAGCAACCGAGGGAACACTGAAGCTTTCTTT.

The J gene is TRBJ1-1, the V gene TRBV28; no reliable D call. CDR1 is MDHEN, CDR2 SYDVKM, per germline. Deletions cut 2 bases from V and 2 bases from J, with 9 bases between. CDR3 size: 14 residues. Here the CDR3 reads CASSLTQINTEAFF. CDR3 in DNA: TGTGCCAGCAGTTTAACACAGATAAACACTGAAGCTTTCTTT.

V gene TRBV28 combines with J gene TRBJ2-1; possible D gene TRBD2, 7 bases. V lost 4 bases and J 4 bases, leaving 17 bases between the germline ends. This CDR3 is built from 16 residues. Germline assignment: CDR1 MDHEN and CDR2 SYDVKM. The CDR3 loop reads CASSSLGGGGYNEQFF. The CDR3 DNA reads TGTGCCAGCAGTTCCCTAGGGGGAGGGGGTTACAATGAGCAGTTCTTC. Full variable domain (rest looked up from reference TRBV28 and TRBJ2-1): DVKVTQSSRYLVKRTGEKVFLECVQDMDHENMFWYRQDPGLGLRLIYFSYDVKMKEKGDIPEGYSVSREKKERFSLILESASTNQTSMYLCASSSLGGGGYNEQFFGPGTRLTVL.

The V and J genes are TRBV28 and TRBJ1-2, with D possibly being TRBD1 (5 bases). Trimming left V 5 bases short and J 5 bases short, with 21 bases between. This CDR3 region has 16 residues. Germline assignment: CDR1 MDHEN and CDR2 SYDVKM. The CDR3 DNA sequence: TGTGCCAGCAGTCCTGCAGGACAAGCAGGAACATATGGCTACACCTTC. It is translated as CASSPAGQAGTYGYTF.

V usage is TRBV7-2 and J usage is TRBJ2-7; TRBD2 agrees at 12 bases. V was clipped by 3 bases and J by 2 bases; unmatched bases: 11. The CDR3 sequence is 18 residues long. The germline V gene has CDR1 SGHTA and CDR2 FQGNSA. CDR3 nucleotide sequence: TGTGCCAGCAGCTTCTCGACTAGCGGGAGACGAAGGACCTACGAGCAGTACTTC. It translates to CASSFSTSGRRRTYEQYF.

This chain uses TRBV28 with TRBJ2-7; D gene unclear. Germline values: CDR1 MDHEN, CDR2 SYDVKM. Trimming stripped 3 bases from V and 0 bases from J, with 9 bases between. This CDR3 contains 14 residues. CDR3 residues: CASSFASSSYEQYF. DNA for the CDR3: TGTGCCAGCAGTTTTGCCTCGAGCTCCTACGAGCAGTACTTC.

The rearrangement links TRBV10-3 to TRBJ1-2, with 10 bases fitting TRBD1. Germline CDR1 is ENHRY and CDR2 is SYGVKD. CDR3 length: 13 residues. V lost 6 bases, J lost 10 bases, and 8 bases stayed unmatched. The CDR3 region has the DNA TGTGCCATCAGAGGGACAGGGGCGACTTCCTACACCTTC. It specifies CAIRGTGATSYTF.

The V gene is TRBV7-8, the J gene TRBJ2-7; the D is unclear. Germline V lookup: CDR1 SGHVS, CDR2 FQNEAQ. V was shortened by 2 bases and J by 2 bases, with 7 bases between the two germline ends. This CDR3 is 13 amino acids long. CDR3 sequence (DNA): TGTGCCAGCAGCTTAAACAGTCCCTACGAGCAGTACTTC. This encodes CASSLNSPYEQYF.

The rearrangement links TRBV12-5 to TRBJ1-1; D might be TRBD1 (5 bases). The germline CDR1 and CDR2 sequences are LGHNT and FRNRAP. V lost 11 bases, J lost 3 bases, and 13 bases lay in between. The CDR3 contains 12 residues. CDR3 residues: CAGRGEDTEAFF. The DNA of the CDR3 is TGTGCTGGGAGGGGAGAGGACACTGAAGCTTTCTTT.

The chain couples TRBV29-1 to TRBJ2-5; D is perhaps TRBD1 (5 bases). The ends were cut back, 4 bases at V and 5 bases at J, with 14 bases in the middle. There are 13 residues in the CDR3. Germline V lookup: CDR1 SQVTM, CDR2 ANQGSEA. DNA of the CDR3: TGCAGCGTTGGGAAAGGGGTGTGGGAGACCCAGTACTTC. Its translation is CSVGKGVWETQYF.

This clone was detected only once. The rearrangement links TRBV6-5 to TRBJ2-7; D is ambiguous. The CDR3 is 15 amino acids. The germline V gene encodes CDR1 MNHEY and CDR2 SVGAGI. The V gene lost 6 bases and the J gene lost 0 bases, with 15 bases spanning the gap. CDR3 nucleotides: TGTGCCAGCAGAATTAGAGGAGTCGTCTCCTACGAGCAGTACTTC. The encoded protein is CASRIRGVVSYEQYF.

CDR3 DNA: TGCGCCAGCAGCCCATCAATAAACAGGGCCGGTGAAAAACTGTTTTTT. Amino acid sequence: CASSPSINRAGEKLFF. The rearrangement uses TRBV5-1 and TRBJ1-4; the D gene is possibly TRBD1 (6 bases). CDR1 is SGHRS and CDR2 is YFSETQ in the germline V gene. Deletions cut 4 bases from V and 7 bases from J, with 20 bases between. The CDR3 runs 16 residues.

The rearrangement uses TRBV18 and TRBJ2-7; TRBD2 aligns across 7 bases. Germline trimming cut 3 bases from V and 7 bases from J; bases unmatched to any gene: 9. In germline, CDR1 is KGHSH, CDR2 LQKENI. The CDR3 loop spans 14 amino acids. The CDR3: CASSPSAGEFEQYF. CDR3 nucleotide sequence: TGTGCCAGCTCACCTTCGGCGGGAGAGTTTGAGCAGTACTTC.

The chain is built from TRBV4-2 and TRBJ2-1, with a weak D call TRBD1 (6 bases). Trimming took off 0 bases at V and 5 bases at J, with 11 bases between the two ends. Germline assignment: CDR1 LGHNA and CDR2 YNFKEQ. There are 15 residues in the CDR3. CDR3: CASSQDLQGHNEQFF. The DNA of the CDR3 is TGTGCCAGCAGCCAAGATCTCCAGGGGCACAATGAGCAGTTCTTC.

The V and J genes are TRBV28 and TRBJ2-7; 9 nucleotides line up with TRBD2. Germline CDR1 MDHEN, CDR2 SYDVKM. Unmatched junction bases numbered 7, after V lost 3 bases and J lost 4 bases. This CDR3 comprises 15 residues. The chain's CDR3 is CASSFQLAGLYEQYF. Written as DNA, the CDR3 is TGTGCCAGCAGTTTTCAACTAGCGGGCTTATACGAGCAGTACTTC. The full variable domain, rest sourced from reference TRBV28 and TRBJ2-7, is DVKVTQSSRYLVKRTGEKVFLECVQDMDHENMFWYRQDPGLGLRLIYFSYDVKMKEKGDIPEGYSVSREKKERFSLILESASTNQTSMYLCASSFQLAGLYEQYFGPGTRLTVT.

The chain employs TRBV7-9 and TRBJ1-5, with D perhaps matching TRBD1 (5 bases). The CDR3 is 16 amino acids. Germline-derived CDR1 and CDR2 are SEHNR and FQNEAQ (reference sequence). V gave up 1 base and J gave up 4 bases, with 14 bases separating them. In DNA form, the CDR3 reads TGTGCCAGCAGCTTAGGGGGCGGGACGGAGAATCAGCCCCAGCATTTT. Translating it yields CASSLGGGTENQPQHF.